This is a list of T cell receptor beta chains from one sample in a study of T cells in Graves' hyperthyroidism and ophthalmopathy. TCRdb passed the multiplex PCR reads through MiXCR, listing each CDR3 protein once. The sample gives about 700,000 distinct CDR3 sequences, about 14% of which show up once; approximately 10% is in the top ten. Sequenced sample: blood. Every receptor here comes from a young woman with Graves' hyperthyroidism. CDR3s include the opening cysteine and the closing phenylalanine or tryptophan. The D gene is left open where the match is weak. For some rows the clone size is stated as once, few or many, or as a class when expanded; others skip it.

D gene	clone size	J gene	V gene	CDR3 protein	CDR3 DNA
.	many	TRBJ1-1	TRBV2	CASLERNTEAFF	TGTGCCAGCCTGGAGAGGAACACTGAAGCTTTCTTT
TRBD2	.	TRBJ2-5	TRBV27	CASSYVAGGSKTQYF	TGTGCCAGCAGTTACGTAGCGGGAGGTTCGAAGACCCAGTACTTC
TRBD1	many	TRBJ2-3	TRBV7-9	CASSSLSPSRSPTGTDTQYF	TGTGCCAGCAGCTCACTTAGTCCCTCTAGATCTCCGACAGGGACCGATACGCAGTATTTT
.	few	TRBJ2-1	TRBV7-3	CASSFSLWDEQFF	TGTGCCAGCAGCTTCAGTCTCTGGGATGAGCAGTTCTTC
TRBD2	many	TRBJ2-1	TRBV15	CATSPGPQAGGTYNEQFF	TGTGCCACCAGCCCAGGGCCTCAAGCGGGAGGCACCTACAATGAGCAGTTCTTC
.	many	TRBJ1-2	TRBV3-1	CASSALVDGSTDYGYTF	TGTGCCAGCAGCGCCCTTGTCGACGGTTCGACAGACTATGGCTACACCTTC
.	many	TRBJ2-7	TRBV6-1	CASSFDGDEQYF	TGTGCCAGCAGTTTCGACGGGGACGAGCAGTACTTC
.	.	TRBJ2-3	TRBV7-9	CASSYVSASTDTQYF	TGTGCCAGCAGCTACGTGTCAGCGAGCACAGATACGCAGTATTTT
.	many	TRBJ1-2	TRBV5-1	CASSLDTWNYGYTF	TGCGCCAGCAGCTTGGACACATGGAACTATGGCTACACCTTC
.	many	TRBJ2-1	TRBV12-3/TRBV12-4	CASMIGRGYNEQFF	TGTGCCAGCATGATCGGACGAGGCTACAATGAGCAGTTCTTC
TRBD1	few	TRBJ2-5	TRBV10-3	CAISGGTGKLVEETQYF	TGTGCCATCAGTGGGGGGACAGGGAAGCTAGTTGAAGAGACCCAGTACTTC
.	.	TRBJ2-1	TRBV7-3	CASSLGPARSSYNEQFF	TGTGCCAGCAGCTTAGGCCCGGCACGTAGCTCCTACAATGAGCAGTTCTTC
TRBD1	few	TRBJ2-3	TRBV6-2/TRBV6-3	CASTTGQGTDTQYF	TGTGCCAGCACCACGGGACAGGGCACAGATACGCAGTATTTT
.	many	TRBJ1-3	TRBV12-3/TRBV12-4	CASSLASPGTGNTIYF	TGTGCCAGCAGTTTAGCGAGCCCAGGGACTGGAAACACCATATATTTT
.	many	TRBJ2-3	TRBV24-1	CATSSGKSTDTQYF	TGTGCCACCAGTTCTGGGAAGAGCACAGATACGCAGTATTTT
TRBD2	few	TRBJ2-5	TRBV6-1	CASSPGLADPGETQYF	TGTGCCAGCAGCCCTGGACTAGCGGACCCCGGGGAGACCCAGTACTTC
TRBD1	few	TRBJ1-2	TRBV7-2	CASSPSRGQGDGYTF	TGTGCCAGCAGCCCTAGTCGGGGACAGGGTGATGGCTACACCTTC
TRBD1	few	TRBJ2-4	TRBV20-1	CSARTGVNIQYF	TGCAGTGCTAGGACAGGGGTCAACATTCAGTACTTC
.	many	TRBJ1-4	TRBV3-1	CASSQPGRNEKLFF	TGTGCCAGCAGCCAGCCGGGACGGAATGAAAAACTGTTTTTT
TRBD1	few	TRBJ2-2	TRBV10-3	CAIRDRANTGEPFF	TGTGCCATTCGGGACAGGGCGAACACCGGGGAGCCGTTTTTT
.	few	TRBJ1-1	TRBV18	CASSQSGHQNTEAFF	TGTGCCAGCTCACAGTCGGGACACCAGAACACTGAAGCTTTCTTT
TRBD2	many	TRBJ2-3	TRBV18	CASSPNPSGSTDTQYF	TGTGCCAGCTCACCTAATCCTAGCGGTAGCACAGATACGCAGTATTTT
TRBD2	few	TRBJ2-1	TRBV9	CASSRDSGTYNEQFF	TGTGCCAGCAGCAGGGATAGCGGGACTTACAATGAGCAGTTCTTC
.	few	TRBJ2-7	TRBV2	CASSDKRTLFSEQYF	TGTGCCAGCAGTGACAAGAGGACGCTCTTCTCCGAGCAGTACTTC
.	many	TRBJ1-2	TRBV28	CASSFLQGSILYGYTF	TGTGCCAGCAGTTTCCTTCAGGGCTCTATTCTCTATGGCTACACCTTC
.	.	TRBJ1-5	TRBV2	CASSEDGPEWAPQHF	TGTGCCAGCAGTGAAGATGGTCCGGAATGGGCGCCCCAGCATTTT
.	few	TRBJ2-7	TRBV7-9	CASSSPAGYYEQYF	TGTGCCAGCAGCTCCCCCGCGGGGTACTACGAGCAGTACTTC
.	many	TRBJ1-1	TRBV30	CAWSPRVFGGTEAFF	TGTGCCTGGAGTCCCAGGGTATTCGGGGGAACTGAAGCTTTCTTT
TRBD1	.	TRBJ2-6	TRBV7-9	CASSLAAGTGLSSGANVLTF	TGTGCCAGCAGCTTAGCGGCCGGGACAGGGCTTAGCTCTGGGGCCAACGTCCTGACTTTC
TRBD2	many	TRBJ2-5	TRBV9	CASSGVTSGRYQETQYF	TGTGCCAGCAGCGGAGTTACTAGCGGGAGGTACCAAGAGACCCAGTACTTC
.	.	TRBJ2-1	TRBV10-3	CAISPSSYNEQFF	TGTGCCATCAGTCCGAGCTCCTACAATGAGCAGTTCTTC
.	many	TRBJ2-5	TRBV13	CASSLTWANEETQYF	TGTGCCAGCAGCTTAACGTGGGCCAACGAAGAGACCCAGTACTTC
.	many	TRBJ1-1	TRBV11-2	CASSFVTGNTEAFF	TGTGCCAGCAGCTTTGTGACAGGGAACACTGAAGCTTTCTTT
.	many	TRBJ1-2	TRBV7-9	CASSPGYPSLTANYGYTF	TGTGCCAGCAGCCCCGGGTACCCGTCCCTCACTGCTAACTATGGCTACACCTTC
.	many	TRBJ2-2	TRBV2	CASRMTDGELFF	TGTGCCAGCAGGATGACAGACGGGGAGCTGTTTTTT
.	.	TRBJ2-6	TRBV9	CASSVGRANVLTF	TGTGCCAGCAGCGTAGGAAGGGCAAACGTCCTGACTTTC
TRBD2	.	TRBJ2-1	TRBV4-1	CASSGWGSGRGDNEQFF	TGCGCCAGCAGCGGCTGGGGTAGCGGGAGGGGGGACAATGAGCAGTTCTTC
TRBD2	many	TRBJ2-5	TRBV3-1	CASSLRWTSGETQYF	TGTGCCAGCAGCCTCCGATGGACTAGCGGAGAGACCCAGTACTTC
.	.	TRBJ1-5	TRBV12-3/TRBV12-4	CASSLAALRNQPQHF	TGTGCCAGCAGTTTAGCCGCTCTGAGGAATCAGCCCCAGCATTTT
TRBD2	many	TRBJ2-3	TRBV7-8	CASSLGLAGGLGTDTQYF	TGTGCCAGCAGCTTAGGCCTAGCGGGAGGCTTGGGCACAGATACGCAGTATTTT
.	many	TRBJ2-7	TRBV5-6	CASSFDRTYEQYF	TGTGCCAGCAGCTTCGACCGGACCTACGAGCAGTACTTC